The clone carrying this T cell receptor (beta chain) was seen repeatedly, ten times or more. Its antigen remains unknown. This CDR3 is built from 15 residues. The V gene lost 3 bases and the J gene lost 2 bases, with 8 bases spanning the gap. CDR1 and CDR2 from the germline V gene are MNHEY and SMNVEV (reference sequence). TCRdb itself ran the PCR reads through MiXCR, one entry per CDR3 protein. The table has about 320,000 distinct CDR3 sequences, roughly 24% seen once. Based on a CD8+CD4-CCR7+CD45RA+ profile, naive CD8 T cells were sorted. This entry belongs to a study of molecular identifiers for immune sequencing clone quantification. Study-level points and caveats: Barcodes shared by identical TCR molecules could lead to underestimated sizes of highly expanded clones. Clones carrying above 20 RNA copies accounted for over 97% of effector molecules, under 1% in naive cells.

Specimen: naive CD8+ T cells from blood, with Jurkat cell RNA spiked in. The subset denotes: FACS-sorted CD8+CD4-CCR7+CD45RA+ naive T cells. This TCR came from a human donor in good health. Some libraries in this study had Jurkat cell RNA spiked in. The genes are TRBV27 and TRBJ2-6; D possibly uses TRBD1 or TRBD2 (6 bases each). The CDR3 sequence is CASSFGGPGANVLTF. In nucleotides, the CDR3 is TGTGCCAGCAGTTTTGGGGGGCCTGGGGCCAACGTCCTGACTTTC.